This T cell receptor beta chain was sequenced in a study of blood T cell repertoires in COVID-19. Looking at the study overall: Sources were T cells, B-cell-depleted T cells, or PBMCs; the material itself was cDNA or gDNA.

The assay was immunoSEQ multiplex PCR, and TCRdb's table has in-frame clones only and misses some. The profile shows some 190,000 clones, less than 85% of them singletons. This CDR3 spans 14 amino acids. Trimming removed 5 bases from V and 6 bases from J; junction bases left unmatched: 4. Germline V gene data show CDR1 as SGHVS and CDR2 as FQNEAQ. The sequencing sample was made of peripheral blood. V is TRBV7-8 and J is TRBJ1-6; 7 positions match TRBD1. This TCR was sampled from a woman aged 45-65 years with acute or convalescent COVID-19. This chain's CDR3 is CASSAGQPNSPLHF. In DNA, the CDR3 is TGTGCCAGCAGCGCGGGACAGCCTAATTCACCCCTCCACTTT.